Listed below are T cell receptor beta chains from one sample, sequenced in a study of cytomegalovirus exposure and HLA in healthy donors. Only in-frame clones appear in the TCRdb table, and some are missing; sequencing was by immunoSEQ multiplex PCR. The data hold fewer than 200,000 clones, with about three quarters observed a single time. The sample taken for sequencing was PBMCs. These receptors were taken from a woman between 35 and 50 years old in good health and CMV-seropositive. CDR3s include the opening cysteine and the closing phenylalanine or tryptophan. Each record gives: clone size, CDR3 length, J gene, D gene, V gene, CDR3 DNA, CDR3 protein. The D gene is left open where the match is weak. The size field is filled for only some rows; it gives once, few, many or a size class.

clone size: NA; CDR3 length: 13; J gene: TRBJ1-2; D gene: NA; V gene: TRBV5-6; CDR3 DNA: TGTGCCAGCAGCTTGGAAGAGAACTATGGCTACACCTTC; CDR3 protein: CASSLEENYGYTF
clone size: NA; CDR3 length: 14; J gene: TRBJ1-2; D gene: NA; V gene: TRBV28; CDR3 DNA: TGTGCCAGCAGTTTTGGGAGGGACCCCTATGGCTACACCTTC; CDR3 protein: CASSFGRDPYGYTF
clone size: few; CDR3 length: 14; J gene: TRBJ2-3; D gene: TRBD2; V gene: TRBV30; CDR3 DNA: TGTGCCTGGATCCGGGGACTACCCACAGATACGCAGTATTTT; CDR3 protein: CAWIRGLPTDTQYF
clone size: NA; CDR3 length: 17; J gene: TRBJ2-1; D gene: TRBD2; V gene: TRBV7-2; CDR3 DNA: TGTGCCAGCAGCAAGGGACTAGCGGGGGGAAATTACAATGAGCAGTTCTTC; CDR3 protein: CASSKGLAGGNYNEQFF
clone size: NA; CDR3 length: 16; J gene: TRBJ1-6; D gene: TRBD1; V gene: TRBV7-2; CDR3 DNA: TGTGCCAGCAGCCCGTCGGGACAGATACAAAATTCACCCCTCCACTTT; CDR3 protein: CASSPSGQIQNSPLHF
clone size: NA; CDR3 length: 11; J gene: TRBJ2-5; D gene: NA; V gene: TRBV30; CDR3 DNA: TGTGCCTGGGCAAAGGGGGAGACCCAGTACTTC; CDR3 protein: CAWAKGETQYF
clone size: few; CDR3 length: 14; J gene: TRBJ1-1; D gene: NA; V gene: TRBV5-6; CDR3 DNA: TGTGCCAGCAGCTTCGCTCGGGTGAGCCTCGAAGCTTTCTTT; CDR3 protein: CASSFARVSLEAFF
clone size: NA; CDR3 length: 14; J gene: TRBJ2-5; D gene: NA; V gene: TRBV7-9; CDR3 DNA: TGTGCCAGCAGCTTACTGGGGGCTCAAGAGACCCAGTACTTC; CDR3 protein: CASSLLGAQETQYF
clone size: NA; CDR3 length: 15; J gene: TRBJ2-5; D gene: TRBD2; V gene: TRBV6-1; CDR3 DNA: TGTGCCAGCAGAATCACCGGACTAGTGGGAGAGACCCAGTACTTC; CDR3 protein: CASRITGLVGETQYF
clone size: NA; CDR3 length: 13; J gene: TRBJ1-2; D gene: NA; V gene: TRBV2; CDR3 DNA: TGTGCCAGCGATGAGGATTTCTTCTATGGCTACACCTTC; CDR3 protein: CASDEDFFYGYTF
clone size: NA; CDR3 length: 12; J gene: TRBJ2-3; D gene: TRBD2; V gene: TRBV7-2; CDR3 DNA: TGTGCCAGCAGCCCGGGACTAGCGGCCGAGTATTTT; CDR3 protein: CASSPGLAAEYF
clone size: once; CDR3 length: 14; J gene: TRBJ1-2; D gene: TRBD1; V gene: TRBV30; CDR3 DNA: TGTGCCTGGGGGCCGGACAGGGGGCCGGGTGGCTACACCTTC; CDR3 protein: CAWGPDRGPGGYTF
clone size: few; CDR3 length: 16; J gene: TRBJ1-1; D gene: TRBD1; V gene: TRBV5-6; CDR3 DNA: TGTGCCAGCAGCTCCCGGGACAGGGGCATGAACACTGAAGCTTTCTTT; CDR3 protein: CASSSRDRGMNTEAFF
clone size: NA; CDR3 length: 13; J gene: TRBJ1-1; D gene: NA; V gene: TRBV2; CDR3 DNA: TGTGCCAGCAGTTTATATATGAACACTGAAGCTTTCTTT; CDR3 protein: CASSLYMNTEAFF
clone size: NA; CDR3 length: 16; J gene: TRBJ2-3; D gene: TRBD2; V gene: TRBV6-1; CDR3 DNA: TGTGCCAGCAGTGAGGAAAGCGGGGGGGTCACAGATACGCAGTATTTT; CDR3 protein: CASSEESGGVTDTQYF
clone size: NA; CDR3 length: 12; J gene: TRBJ2-1; D gene: NA; V gene: TRBV6-1; CDR3 DNA: TGTGCCAGCGGGGGGGCATACTATGAGCAGTTCTTC; CDR3 protein: CASGGAYYEQFF
clone size: NA; CDR3 length: 14; J gene: TRBJ1-3; D gene: NA; V gene: TRBV9; CDR3 DNA: TGTGCCAGCAGCACGGAGAACTCTGGAAACACCATATATTTT; CDR3 protein: CASSTENSGNTIYF
clone size: NA; CDR3 length: 16; J gene: TRBJ2-1; D gene: TRBD2; V gene: TRBV11-3; CDR3 DNA: TGTGCCAGCAGCCACGGGACTAGCGGGGGTCACAATGAGCAGTTCTTC; CDR3 protein: CASSHGTSGGHNEQFF
clone size: NA; CDR3 length: 15; J gene: TRBJ2-3; D gene: NA; V gene: TRBV7-9; CDR3 DNA: TGTGCCAGCAAGGCTGGGGGCGACTTCACAGATACGCAGTATTTT; CDR3 protein: CASKAGGDFTDTQYF
clone size: few; CDR3 length: 13; J gene: TRBJ1-1; D gene: TRBD1; V gene: TRBV7-9; CDR3 DNA: TGTGCCAGCAGCACAGGACAGGGGGCGCGCGCTTTCTTT; CDR3 protein: CASSTGQGARAFF
clone size: NA; CDR3 length: 15; J gene: TRBJ1-1; D gene: TRBD1; V gene: TRBV18; CDR3 DNA: TGTGCCAGCTCACCGGATGACAGGGTGGGCACTGAAGCTTTCTTT; CDR3 protein: CASSPDDRVGTEAFF
clone size: NA; CDR3 length: 11; J gene: TRBJ2-7; D gene: NA; V gene: TRBV20-1; CDR3 DNA: TGCAGTGCCCTAGGGGTCATCGAGCAGTACTTC; CDR3 protein: CSALGVIEQYF
clone size: NA; CDR3 length: 15; J gene: TRBJ1-2; D gene: NA; V gene: TRBV9; CDR3 DNA: TGTGCCAGCAGCGCATCCACAGGGAACAAGGGTGGCTACACCTTC; CDR3 protein: CASSASTGNKGGYTF
clone size: NA; CDR3 length: 14; J gene: TRBJ2-3; D gene: TRBD2; V gene: TRBV5-1; CDR3 DNA: TGCGCCAGCGGTACTAGCGGTGGCACAGATACGCAGTATTTT; CDR3 protein: CASGTSGGTDTQYF
clone size: NA; CDR3 length: 15; J gene: TRBJ1-3; D gene: NA; V gene: TRBV5-1; CDR3 DNA: TGCGCCAGCAGCTTGGAGACAGGCTCTGGAAACACCATATATTTT; CDR3 protein: CASSLETGSGNTIYF
clone size: NA; CDR3 length: 14; J gene: TRBJ1-6; D gene: TRBD1; V gene: TRBV27; CDR3 DNA: TGTGCCAGCAATACGGGACAGGGACGTTCACCCCTCCACTTT; CDR3 protein: CASNTGQGRSPLHF
clone size: NA; CDR3 length: 15; J gene: TRBJ1-1; D gene: NA; V gene: TRBV5-4; CDR3 DNA: TGTGCCAGCAGCTTGAGCCTGACACCAAACACTGAAGCTTTCTTT; CDR3 protein: CASSLSLTPNTEAFF
clone size: NA; CDR3 length: 15; J gene: TRBJ1-4; D gene: NA; V gene: TRBV28; CDR3 DNA: TGTGCCAGCAGTCTAATGTATGCAACTAATGAAAAACTGTTTTTT; CDR3 protein: CASSLMYATNEKLFF
clone size: NA; CDR3 length: 13; J gene: TRBJ2-5; D gene: NA; V gene: TRBV5-4; CDR3 DNA: TGTGCCAGCAGTCCGGGGGGCGGGGGGACCCAGTACTTC; CDR3 protein: CASSPGGGGTQYF
clone size: NA; CDR3 length: 20; J gene: TRBJ2-7; D gene: TRBD1; V gene: TRBV4-1; CDR3 DNA: TGCGCCAGCAGCCAAACTGAGCCTTACGGTGGGACAGGGGTCTTTTACGAGCAGTACTTC; CDR3 protein: CASSQTEPYGGTGVFYEQYF
clone size: NA; CDR3 length: 14; J gene: TRBJ1-4; D gene: TRBD1; V gene: TRBV4-3; CDR3 DNA: TGCGCCAGCAGCCAGAACGAGGACAGGAAAAGACTGTTTTTT; CDR3 protein: CASSQNEDRKRLFF
clone size: NA; CDR3 length: 14; J gene: TRBJ2-5; D gene: NA; V gene: TRBV6-5; CDR3 DNA: TGTGCCAGCAGTTACACGACAGGTCAGGAGACCCAGTACTTC; CDR3 protein: CASSYTTGQETQYF
clone size: NA; CDR3 length: 12; J gene: TRBJ1-1; D gene: NA; V gene: TRBV30; CDR3 DNA: TGTGCCTGGATTGGTTTGACAGCTGAAGCTTTCTTT; CDR3 protein: CAWIGLTAEAFF
clone size: NA; CDR3 length: 15; J gene: TRBJ1-1; D gene: NA; V gene: TRBV7-9; CDR3 DNA: TGTGCCAGCGTATGGGGGGGCACAGAGAACACTGAAGCTTTCTTT; CDR3 protein: CASVWGGTENTEAFF
clone size: NA; CDR3 length: 15; J gene: TRBJ2-1; D gene: TRBD2; V gene: TRBV5-6; CDR3 DNA: TGTGCCAGCAGCTCAGGACTAGCGGGAGGACGCGAGCAGTTCTTC; CDR3 protein: CASSSGLAGGREQFF
clone size: once; CDR3 length: 14; J gene: TRBJ2-5; D gene: TRBD2; V gene: TRBV7-2; CDR3 DNA: TGTGCCAGCAGCTTAGTTCGGGAGGGGGGGACCCAGTACTTC; CDR3 protein: CASSLVREGGTQYF
clone size: NA; CDR3 length: 13; J gene: TRBJ2-1; D gene: NA; V gene: TRBV7-2; CDR3 DNA: TGTGCCAGCAGCTTAGCCCGCGTGAATGAGCAGTTCTTC; CDR3 protein: CASSLARVNEQFF
clone size: NA; CDR3 length: 14; J gene: TRBJ2-7; D gene: NA; V gene: TRBV4-1; CDR3 DNA: TGCGCCAGCAGCCAGTCCGGGACATATTACGAGCAGTACTTC; CDR3 protein: CASSQSGTYYEQYF
clone size: NA; CDR3 length: 15; J gene: TRBJ1-5; D gene: NA; V gene: TRBV7-2; CDR3 DNA: TGTGCCAGCAGCCTCGCGTCAGGGATGGGTCAGCCCCAGCATTTT; CDR3 protein: CASSLASGMGQPQHF
clone size: NA; CDR3 length: 14; J gene: TRBJ2-5; D gene: NA; V gene: TRBV6-5; CDR3 DNA: TGTGCCAGCAGCGATTCTACAGGGAAAGAGACCCAGTACTTC; CDR3 protein: CASSDSTGKETQYF
clone size: NA; CDR3 length: 15; J gene: TRBJ2-3; D gene: NA; V gene: TRBV19; CDR3 DNA: TGTGCCAGTAGTATAAACTATCCGAGCACAGATACGCAGTATTTT; CDR3 protein: CASSINYPSTDTQYF